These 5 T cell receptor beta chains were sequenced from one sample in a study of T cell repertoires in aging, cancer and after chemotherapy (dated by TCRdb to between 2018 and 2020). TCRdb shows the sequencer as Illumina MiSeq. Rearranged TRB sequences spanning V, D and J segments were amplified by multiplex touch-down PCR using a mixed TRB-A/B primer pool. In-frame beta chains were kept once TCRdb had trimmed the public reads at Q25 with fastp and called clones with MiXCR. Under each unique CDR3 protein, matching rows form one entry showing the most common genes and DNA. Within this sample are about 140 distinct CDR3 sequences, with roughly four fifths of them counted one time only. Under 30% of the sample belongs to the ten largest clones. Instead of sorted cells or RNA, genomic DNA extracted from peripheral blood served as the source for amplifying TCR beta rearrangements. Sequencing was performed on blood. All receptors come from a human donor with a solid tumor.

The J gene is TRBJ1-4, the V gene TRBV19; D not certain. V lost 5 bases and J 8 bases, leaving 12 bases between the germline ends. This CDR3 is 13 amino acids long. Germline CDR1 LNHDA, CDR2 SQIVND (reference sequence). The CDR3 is CASSEAEREKLFF. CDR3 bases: TGTGCCAGTAGTGAGGCGGAAAGGGAAAAACTGTTTTTT.

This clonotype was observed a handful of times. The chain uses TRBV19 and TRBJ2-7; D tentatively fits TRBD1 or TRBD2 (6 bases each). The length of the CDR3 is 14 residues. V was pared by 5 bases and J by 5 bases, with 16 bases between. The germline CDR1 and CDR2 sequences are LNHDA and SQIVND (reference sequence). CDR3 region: CASSLGGASNEQYF. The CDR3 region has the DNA TGTGCCAGTAGTCTGGGGGGCGCAAGTAACGAGCAGTACTTC. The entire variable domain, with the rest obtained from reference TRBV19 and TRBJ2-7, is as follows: DGGITQSPKYLFRKEGQNVTLSCEQNLNHDAMYWYRQDPGQGLRLIYYSQIVNDFQKGDIAEGYSVSREKKESFPLTVTSAQKNPTAFYLCASSLGGASNEQYFGPGTRLTVT.

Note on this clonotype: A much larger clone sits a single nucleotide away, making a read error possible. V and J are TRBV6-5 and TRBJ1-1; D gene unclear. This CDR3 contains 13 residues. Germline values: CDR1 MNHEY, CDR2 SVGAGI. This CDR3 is CASSPIYNTEALF. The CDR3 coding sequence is TGTGCCAGCAGTCCAATCTATAACACTGAAGCTCTCTTT.

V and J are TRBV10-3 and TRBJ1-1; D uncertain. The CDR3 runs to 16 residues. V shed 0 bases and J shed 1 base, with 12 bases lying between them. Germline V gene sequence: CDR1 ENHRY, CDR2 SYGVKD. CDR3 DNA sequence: TGTGCCATCAGTGAGTCAGACGGAGGACCGAACACTGAAGCTTTCTTT. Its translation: CAISESDGGPNTEAFF.

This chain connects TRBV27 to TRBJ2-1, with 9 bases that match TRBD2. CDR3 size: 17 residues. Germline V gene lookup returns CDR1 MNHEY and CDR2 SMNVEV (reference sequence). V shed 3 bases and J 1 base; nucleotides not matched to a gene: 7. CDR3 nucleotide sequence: TGTGCCAGCAGTTTGAAGGACGCGGGAGGGTCCTACAATGAGCAGTTCTTC. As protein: CASSLKDAGGSYNEQFF.